This TCR beta chain emerged from a study of blood T cell repertoires in COVID-19. Generated by immunoSEQ multiplex PCR, the TCRdb table keeps only in-frame clones and is missing some. The sample lists 250,000 or so clones; 85% to 90% were seen once. CDR1 is MNHEY, CDR2 SVGEGT, per germline. The length of the CDR3 is 17 residues. Unmatched junction bases numbered 6, after V lost 1 base and J lost 1 base. The origin of this receptor is a woman in her twenties or thirties with acute COVID-19. Sequencing input: PBMCs or T cells enriched from blood (not recorded which). The chain uses TRBV6-2 or TRBV6-3 and TRBJ2-2, with TRBD2 identical over 7 bases. This CDR3 reads CASSYWWEGRNTGELFF. In nucleotides, the CDR3 is TGTGCCAGCAGTTACTGGTGGGAGGGCCGGAACACCGGGGAGCTGTTTTTT.